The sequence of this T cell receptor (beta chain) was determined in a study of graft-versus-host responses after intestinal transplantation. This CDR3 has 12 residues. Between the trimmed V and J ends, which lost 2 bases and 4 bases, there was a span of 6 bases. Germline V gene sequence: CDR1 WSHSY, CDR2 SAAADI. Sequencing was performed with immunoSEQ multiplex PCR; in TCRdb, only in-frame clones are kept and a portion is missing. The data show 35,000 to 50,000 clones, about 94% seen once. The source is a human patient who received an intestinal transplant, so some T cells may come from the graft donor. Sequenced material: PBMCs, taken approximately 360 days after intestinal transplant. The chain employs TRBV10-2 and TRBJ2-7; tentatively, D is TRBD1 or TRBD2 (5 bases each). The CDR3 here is CASSEGGYEQYF. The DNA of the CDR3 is TGCGCCAGCAGTGAGGGGGGTTACGAGCAGTACTTC.